This T cell receptor (beta chain) was retrieved from a study of identical twins. This clonotype occurred many times. The antigen is undetermined. The V and J ends lost 0 bases and 3 bases respectively, with 8 bases between them. The CDR3 consists of 14 residues. The germline V gene encodes CDR1 SGHRS and CDR2 YFSETQ. A universal primer site was added by template switching, and unique molecular identifiers were carried by the cDNA. In TCRdb, the 5' RACE reads were re-called with MiXCR into one record per CDR3 protein. The profile covers about 690,000 distinct CDR3 sequences, with 5.5% to 6.5% appearing a single time and approximately 2% taken by the ten largest. Study-level results: Abundant beta clonotypes from cord blood had fewer insertions, unlike memory repertoires, which showed none.

The clonotype was recovered from a young man in good health. Sequencing was performed on naive T cells sorted from blood. This sequence joins TRBV5-1 and TRBJ2-3; D remains unclear. CDR3: CASSLEHSTDTQYF. The CDR3, as DNA: TGCGCCAGCAGCTTGGAGCATAGTACAGATACGCAGTATTTT.